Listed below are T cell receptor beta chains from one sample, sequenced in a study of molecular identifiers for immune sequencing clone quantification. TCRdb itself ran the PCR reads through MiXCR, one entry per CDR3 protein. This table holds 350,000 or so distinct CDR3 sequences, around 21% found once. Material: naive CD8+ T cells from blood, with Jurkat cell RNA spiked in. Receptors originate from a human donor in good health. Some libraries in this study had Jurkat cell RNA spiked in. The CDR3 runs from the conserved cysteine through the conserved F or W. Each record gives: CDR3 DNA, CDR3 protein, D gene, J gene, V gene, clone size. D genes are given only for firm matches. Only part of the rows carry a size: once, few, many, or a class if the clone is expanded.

DNA: TGTGCCAGCAGCGTGATAAGCCCCCCAGATACGCAGTATTTT
CDR3: CASSVISPPDTQYF
D: -
J: TRBJ2-3
V: TRBV9
size: many

DNA: TGTGCCAGCAGCCAAGTGGGATGGGGCGCTGAAGCTTTCTTT
CDR3: CASSQVGWGAEAFF
D: -
J: TRBJ1-1
V: TRBV3-1
size: few

DNA: TGTGCCAGCACCCGAAGTAGCGGGACTTGGACAGATACGCAGTATTTT
CDR3: CASTRSSGTWTDTQYF
D: TRBD2
J: TRBJ2-3
V: TRBV28
size: many

DNA: TGTGCCAGCAGTTACCTTGGCGGGTTCACCGGGGAGCTGTTTTTT
CDR3: CASSYLGGFTGELFF
D: -
J: TRBJ2-2
V: TRBV6-2/TRBV6-3
size: -

DNA: TGCGCCAGCAGCTTCGGGGTAAACTACGAGCAGTACTTC
CDR3: CASSFGVNYEQYF
D: -
J: TRBJ2-7
V: TRBV5-1
size: many

DNA: TGTGCCAGCAGCCAAGAACTAAACTACGCTAATGAGCAGTTCTTC
CDR3: CASSQELNYANEQFF
D: -
J: TRBJ2-1
V: TRBV14
size: many

DNA: TGTGCCAGCAGCTCCTCGGGGCTAACGACAAACATTAATACGCAGTATTTT
CDR3: CASSSSGLTTNINTQYF
D: -
J: TRBJ2-3
V: TRBV7-9
size: many

DNA: TGTGCCAGCAGCTTAGAGGACGCGCTAGAGGGTCATGAGCAGTTCTTC
CDR3: CASSLEDALEGHEQFF
D: -
J: TRBJ2-1
V: TRBV11-2
size: once

DNA: TGCAGTGCTAGCTGGACAGGGTCCCCTGGAAACACCATATATTTT
CDR3: CSASWTGSPGNTIYF
D: TRBD1
J: TRBJ1-3
V: TRBV20-1
size: few

DNA: TGTGCCAGCACCTCGGAAGGAGCGGGGGGGGACGAGCAGTACTTC
CDR3: CASTSEGAGGDEQYF
D: TRBD2
J: TRBJ2-7
V: TRBV13
size: many

DNA: TGTGCCAGTAGTCCCGACGGACACGGGGGAGATACGCAGTATTTT
CDR3: CASSPDGHGGDTQYF
D: -
J: TRBJ2-3
V: TRBV19
size: many

DNA: TGTGCCAGCAGCCCGTTGCTAGGACATGAGAACACAGATACGCAGTATTTT
CDR3: CASSPLLGHENTDTQYF
D: -
J: TRBJ2-3
V: TRBV27
size: -

DNA: TGCGCCAGCAGTGGGGACCCGAAGGGACTAGCGGACAATGAGCAGTTCTTC
CDR3: CASSGDPKGLADNEQFF
D: TRBD2
J: TRBJ2-1
V: TRBV10-2
size: many

DNA: TGCGCCAGCAGCCCGGGACTAGCGGGAGCCTACGAGCAGTACTTC
CDR3: CASSPGLAGAYEQYF
D: TRBD2
J: TRBJ2-7
V: TRBV4-3
size: many

DNA: TGTGCCAGCAGCTTGGGGAGGACAAGCTCCTACAATGAGCAGTTCTTC
CDR3: CASSLGRTSSYNEQFF
D: -
J: TRBJ2-1
V: TRBV5-6
size: many

DNA: TGTGCCAGCAGTTTACTGTCCAGGGGGCAGAGCACCATATATTTT
CDR3: CASSLLSRGQSTIYF
D: TRBD1
J: TRBJ1-3
V: TRBV27
size: many

DNA: TGCAGCGTTGAAGATCAGGAGGGTCCAGGGCAGTACTTC
CDR3: CSVEDQEGPGQYF
D: -
J: TRBJ2-7
V: TRBV29-1
size: many

DNA: TGCGCCAGCAGCCAAGAAGCGCGGAGATCCTACAATGAGCAGTTCTTC
CDR3: CASSQEARRSYNEQFF
D: -
J: TRBJ2-1
V: TRBV4-3
size: many

DNA: TGCGCCAGCAGCTTGCAAGAGACTAGCGGGCCGGCTCCGAACACCGGGGAGCTGTTTTTT
CDR3: CASSLQETSGPAPNTGELFF
D: TRBD2
J: TRBJ2-2
V: TRBV5-1
size: many

DNA: TGTGCCAGCAGCTTAGTAGGGTTTAGGACAGGGATGAACACTGAAGCTTTCTTT
CDR3: CASSLVGFRTGMNTEAFF
D: TRBD1
J: TRBJ1-1
V: TRBV7-9
size: many

DNA: TGTGCCAGCAGCGTAGCGGGGGCCACTAATTCACCCCTCCACTTT
CDR3: CASSVAGATNSPLHF
D: -
J: TRBJ1-6
V: TRBV9
size: many

DNA: TGTGCCAGCAGTGAGGGCAAAACCCGCTCCTACGAGCAGTACTTC
CDR3: CASSEGKTRSYEQYF
D: -
J: TRBJ2-7
V: TRBV2
size: -

DNA: TGCGCCAGCAGCTCCGGACAGATTCAAGAGACCCAGTACTTC
CDR3: CASSSGQIQETQYF
D: -
J: TRBJ2-5
V: TRBV5-1
size: many

DNA: TGCGCCAGCAGTGACTGGACAGAAGGACCATACAATGAGCAGTTCTTC
CDR3: CASSDWTEGPYNEQFF
D: -
J: TRBJ2-1
V: TRBV10-1
size: -

DNA: TGTGCCAGCAGCTCAACGATCACCTGGCAGGGTTCTTACAATGAGCAGTTCTTC
CDR3: CASSSTITWQGSYNEQFF
D: -
J: TRBJ2-1
V: TRBV7-9
size: many

DNA: TGTGCCAGCAGTGAGTTAGTTTATAGCAATCAGCCCCAGCATTTT
CDR3: CASSELVYSNQPQHF
D: -
J: TRBJ1-5
V: TRBV2
size: -

DNA: TGCAGCGTTGAGGGTACTTCCTCCTGCGAGCAGTACTTC
CDR3: CSVEGTSSCEQYF
D: -
J: TRBJ2-7
V: TRBV29-1
size: -

DNA: TGCGCCAGCAGCCAAGAAAACCCAGTCTACAGGGCAAGCTCTGGGGCCAACGTCCTGACTTTC
CDR3: CASSQENPVYRASSGANVLTF
D: -
J: TRBJ2-6
V: TRBV4-3
size: few

DNA: TGCAGTGCTAGGTCGCTAGCGGTCTCCTACGAGCAGTACTTC
CDR3: CSARSLAVSYEQYF
D: TRBD2
J: TRBJ2-7
V: TRBV20-1
size: -

DNA: TGTGCCAGCAGCTTAGGGGAGCAGCCCCAGCATTTT
CDR3: CASSLGEQPQHF
D: -
J: TRBJ1-5
V: TRBV7-9
size: many

DNA: TGCAGCGCTCTGGGGCGGGGGGTCGGCGAGCAGTACTTC
CDR3: CSALGRGVGEQYF
D: TRBD2
J: TRBJ2-7
V: TRBV29-1
size: many

DNA: TGTGCCAGCAGTCCCGGACTAAATTCACCCCTCCACTTT
CDR3: CASSPGLNSPLHF
D: -
J: TRBJ1-6
V: TRBV27
size: -

DNA: TGTGCCAGCAGCTTTCTCCCCCACGAGCAGTACTTC
CDR3: CASSFLPHEQYF
D: -
J: TRBJ2-7
V: TRBV7-2
size: many

DNA: TGCAGCGCTGGCGACAGGGGAACCTACGAGCAGTACTTC
CDR3: CSAGDRGTYEQYF
D: TRBD1
J: TRBJ2-7
V: TRBV29-1
size: many

DNA: TGCGCCAGCAGCCACCGAACGGGACAGACCTACGAGCAGTACTTC
CDR3: CASSHRTGQTYEQYF
D: TRBD1
J: TRBJ2-7
V: TRBV4-1
size: many

DNA: TGTGCCAGCTCAATCTACAGGGGGCGTACAGATACGCAGTATTTT
CDR3: CASSIYRGRTDTQYF
D: TRBD1
J: TRBJ2-3
V: TRBV6-1
size: few

DNA: TGTGCCAGCAGCTTAGCGCCTGGCTACACCTTC
CDR3: CASSLAPGYTF
D: -
J: TRBJ1-2
V: TRBV7-9
size: many

DNA: TGTGCCAGCAGCCCCGGGACTACCTCATACAATGAGCAGTTCTTC
CDR3: CASSPGTTSYNEQFF
D: TRBD2
J: TRBJ2-1
V: TRBV27
size: many

DNA: TGCAGCGTTGACGTTCCCGAAGCTTTCTTT
CDR3: CSVDVPEAFF
D: -
J: TRBJ1-1
V: TRBV29-1
size: many

DNA: TGTGCCAGCAGCCCGCGGACAGCCTATAATTCACCCCTCCACTTT
CDR3: CASSPRTAYNSPLHF
D: -
J: TRBJ1-6
V: TRBV7-2
size: many

DNA: TGTGCCAGCAGTTACTCGGCGGCCCAAGAGACCCAGTACTTC
CDR3: CASSYSAAQETQYF
D: -
J: TRBJ2-5
V: TRBV6-5
size: many

DNA: TGTGCCAGCTCCCCGGAGGGTAGCGGTGCCTACGAGCAGTACTTC
CDR3: CASSPEGSGAYEQYF
D: -
J: TRBJ2-7
V: TRBV7-6
size: many

DNA: TGTGCCAGCAGTTCATCGGGACCGAGCTCCTATAATTCACCCCTCCACTTT
CDR3: CASSSSGPSSYNSPLHF
D: -
J: TRBJ1-6
V: TRBV27
size: many

DNA: TGTGCCAGCAGTTACTCGCTGCAGGGAAACACTGATGCTTTCTTT
CDR3: CASSYSLQGNTDAFF
D: -
J: TRBJ1-1
V: TRBV6-5
size: few

DNA: TGTGCCAGCACTATACTTGGGCGGGAGGACCAGAACGAGCAGTACTTC
CDR3: CASTILGREDQNEQYF
D: TRBD2
J: TRBJ2-7
V: TRBV2
size: few

DNA: TGCGCCAGCAGCCAAGATCGGATAGCCTTAGATACGCAGTATTTT
CDR3: CASSQDRIALDTQYF
D: -
J: TRBJ2-3
V: TRBV4-3
size: many

DNA: TGCGCCAGCAGCCAGGACGTGGACAGGGTCGAGCAGTACTTC
CDR3: CASSQDVDRVEQYF
D: TRBD1
J: TRBJ2-7
V: TRBV4-3
size: many

DNA: TGCGCCAGCAGCCAGGCAGAGACAGGGGTATTTAATTCACCCCTCCACTTT
CDR3: CASSQAETGVFNSPLHF
D: TRBD1
J: TRBJ1-6
V: TRBV4-1
size: many

DNA: TGTGCCAGTAGGGACCACCGGGACAGAGGTTTCATGAACACTGAAGCTTTCTTT
CDR3: CASRDHRDRGFMNTEAFF
D: TRBD1
J: TRBJ1-1
V: TRBV19
size: few

DNA: TGCGCCAGCAGCCAAGGACAGGGCTATCGGAGCTATGGCTACACCTTC
CDR3: CASSQGQGYRSYGYTF
D: TRBD1
J: TRBJ1-2
V: TRBV4-1
size: many

DNA: TGTGCCAGCAGTTTAAGGGACCGGATCGGGTCGAATGAAAAACTGTTTTTT
CDR3: CASSLRDRIGSNEKLFF
D: -
J: TRBJ1-4
V: TRBV12-3/TRBV12-4
size: many